This T cell receptor (beta chain) is from a study of blood T cells in healthy people across ages (dated by TCRdb to the mid-2010s). With regard to the full study: In model experiments, roughly one uniquely barcoded TCR beta cDNA molecule per two T cells was captured by template switching. Using deep sequencing normalized with unique cDNA molecular identifiers, the study measured how TCR beta repertoire diversity changes with age. Four age groups were formed from the donors: young (average approximately 15 years), middle-aged (approximately 40), aged (around 68) and long-lived (about 75). To avoid experimental bias, donors of different ages were randomly spread across the sequencing lanes. For two donors (one aged 18 to 30 and one aged 80 or older), the study analyzed two additional independent replicas of 1 million unique cDNA reads from the same blood draw.

The library was generated by 5' RACE. The sequencing machine was an Illumina HiSeq 2500. A second PCR of about 7 to 12 cycles was run with a J-beta primer mix and a sample-barcoded 5' primer. A unique molecular identifier was introduced onto each TCR beta cDNA molecule by a template-switch 5' adaptor carrying 12 random nucleotides. Each sample yielded at least 2.5 million CDR3-containing paired-end reads. First-strand cDNA was synthesized from all RNA with the Mint cDNA synthesis kit, primed by a TRBC-specific oligonucleotide. Following uracil-DNA glycosylase treatment, all cDNA underwent a first 18-cycle PCR with the universal primers M1SS and BC2_uni_R. As for the original processing: Normalization of each sample was performed by random selection of 1 million high-quality reads, each carrying a distinct molecular identifier. Instead of being binned into consensus sequences, reads with shared molecular identifiers were discarded. MiTCR, with a Q25 quality threshold and the strictest error-elimination algorithm, was used for CDR3 identification, clonotype clustering and error correction. A nonparametric unseen species model with Euler transformation was used to estimate a lower bound on total TCR beta diversity. Starting from the raw public reads, TCRdb applied fastp trimming at Q25, assembled clones with MiXCR and retained in-frame beta chains. Identical CDR3 protein sequences are pooled into one entry, listed with their most common genes and DNA. For this entry, the V and J calls and clone size follow TCRdb and not the study's own pipeline. This sample comprises 1.5 million to 2 million distinct CDR3 sequences, roughly 30% of them detected only once. Clones ranked in the top ten supply roughly 8% of the sample.

V loses 6 bases of germline sequence and J loses 4 bases, and the interval between the two ends is 15 bases. The CDR3 goes from the cysteine to the phenylalanine over 14 residues. Only the CDR3 region is kept as DNA, spanning 42 bases read in frame from base 1. Overall results and qualifications from the work: Estimates of total diversity based on one million sequenced T cells were considered lower bounds and underestimates. Conclusive comparison of naive and antigen-experienced compartments was prevented by the profiling of bulk unsorted PBMCs. There was a strong correlation between observed TCR beta diversity and the percentage of naive T cells measured by flow cytometry. Because the CMV infection status of the donors was unknown, age-related changes in expanded clonotypes may potentially have been confounded. The long-lived group showed more naive CD4+ T cells, fewer expanded clones and increased TCR diversity than the aged group, suggesting age selection. As age increased, observed TCR beta diversity per million T cells dropped in a roughly linear way, and a significant reduction was already evident by age around 41.

The donors were roughly 40 Caucasian individuals from Russia, aged roughly 6 to 95 years, who were systemically healthy. Approximately 11 milliliters of peripheral blood were drawn from each donor into EDTA-treated Vacutainer tubes. Ficoll-Paque density-gradient centrifugation was used to isolate PBMCs, with at least 7 million per sample. Total RNA, at least 5.5 micrograms per sample, was extracted from PBMCs with Trizol reagent. For every donor, an aliquot of PBMCs went through flow cytometry to measure the percentages of naive CD45RAhigh/CD27high T cells. This clonotype was recorded a few times. It has no known antigen specificity. Base qualities are not at hand, and no much larger clone is one base apart.

Recombination joined TRBV12-3 or TRBV12-4 with TRBJ1-2; TRBD1 is possibly the D segment (5 matching bases). The clonotype originates from a woman aged 30 to 39 in good health. Sequencing was performed on blood. The CDR3 reads as follows: CASRPNTGFYGYTF. The nucleotide sequence reads TGTGCCAGCAGGCCTAACACAGGATTCTATGGCTACACCTTC.